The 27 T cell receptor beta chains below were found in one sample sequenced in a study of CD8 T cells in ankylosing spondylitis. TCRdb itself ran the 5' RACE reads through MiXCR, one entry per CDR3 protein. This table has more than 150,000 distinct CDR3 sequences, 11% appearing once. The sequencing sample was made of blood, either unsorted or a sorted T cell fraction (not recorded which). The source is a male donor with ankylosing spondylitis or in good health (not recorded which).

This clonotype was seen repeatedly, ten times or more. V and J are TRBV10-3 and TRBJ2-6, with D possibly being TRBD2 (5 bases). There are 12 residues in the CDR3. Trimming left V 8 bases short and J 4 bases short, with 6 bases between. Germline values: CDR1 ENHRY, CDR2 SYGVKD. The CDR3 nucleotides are TGTGCCATCTCGGGGGGGGCCAACGTCCTGACTTTC. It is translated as CAISGGANVLTF.

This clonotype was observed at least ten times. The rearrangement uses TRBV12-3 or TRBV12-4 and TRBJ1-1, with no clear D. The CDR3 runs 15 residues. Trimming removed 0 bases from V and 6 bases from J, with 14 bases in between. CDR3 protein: CASSLAQSRQAEAFF. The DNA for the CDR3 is TGTGCCAGCAGTTTAGCGCAGAGCCGGCAAGCTGAAGCTTTCTTT.

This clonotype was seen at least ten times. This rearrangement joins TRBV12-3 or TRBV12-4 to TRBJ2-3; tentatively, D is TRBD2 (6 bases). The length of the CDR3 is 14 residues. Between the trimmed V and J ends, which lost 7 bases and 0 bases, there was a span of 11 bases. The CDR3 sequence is CASTWDWSTDTQYF. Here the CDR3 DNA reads TGTGCCAGCACCTGGGACTGGAGCACAGATACGCAGTATTTT.

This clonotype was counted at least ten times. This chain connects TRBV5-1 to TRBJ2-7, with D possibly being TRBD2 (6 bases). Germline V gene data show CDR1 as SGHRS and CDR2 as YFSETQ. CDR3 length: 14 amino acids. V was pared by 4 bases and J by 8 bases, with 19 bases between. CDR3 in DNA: TGCGCCAGCAGCCCCCGGTGGGACTCTAGAAAGCAGTACTTC. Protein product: CASSPRWDSRKQYF.

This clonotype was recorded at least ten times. The chain's CDR3 is CASSYNGGAAETQYF. The DNA for the CDR3 is TGTGCCAGCAGTTACAACGGCGGGGCTGCAGAGACCCAGTACTTC. The chain links TRBV6-5 to TRBJ2-5; D possibly corresponds to TRBD2 (6 bases). V shed 2 bases and J shed 4 bases, with 14 bases lying between them. The CDR3 length is 15 residues. From germline, CDR1 is MNHEY and CDR2 SVGAGI.

The CDR3 sequence is CSGPTARAPVKNTGELFF. CDR3 DNA: TGCAGCGGGCCGACAGCCCGGGCGCCAGTTAAGAACACCGGGGAGCTGTTTTTT. The chain recombines TRBV29-1 with TRBJ2-2; maybe TRBD1 (5 bases). This CDR3 has 18 amino acids. The V and J ends lost 7 bases and 1 base respectively, with 25 bases between them. Germline values: CDR1 SQVTM, CDR2 ANQGSEA.

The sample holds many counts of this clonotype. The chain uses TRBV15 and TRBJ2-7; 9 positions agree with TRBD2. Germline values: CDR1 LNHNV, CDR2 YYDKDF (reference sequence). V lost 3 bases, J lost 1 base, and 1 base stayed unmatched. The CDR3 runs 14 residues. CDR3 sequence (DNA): TGTGCCACCAGCAGGACTAGCGGATCCTACGAGCAGTACTTC. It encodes CATSRTSGSYEQYF.

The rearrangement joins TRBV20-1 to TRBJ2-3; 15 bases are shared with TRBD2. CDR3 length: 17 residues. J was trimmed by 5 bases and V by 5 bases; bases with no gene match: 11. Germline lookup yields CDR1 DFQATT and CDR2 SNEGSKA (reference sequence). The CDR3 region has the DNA TGCAGTGCTCTAGGACTAGCGGGAGGGCGGCGAGGAGATACGCAGTATTTT. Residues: CSALGLAGGRRGDTQYF.

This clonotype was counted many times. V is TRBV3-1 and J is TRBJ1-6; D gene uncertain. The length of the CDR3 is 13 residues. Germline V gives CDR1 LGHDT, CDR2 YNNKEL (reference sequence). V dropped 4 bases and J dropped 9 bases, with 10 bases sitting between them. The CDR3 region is CASSPDGVSPLHF. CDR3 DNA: TGTGCCAGCAGCCCCGACGGGGTTTCACCCCTCCACTTT. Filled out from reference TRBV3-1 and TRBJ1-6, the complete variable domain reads DTAVSQTPKYLVTQMGNDKSIKCEQNLGHDTMYWYKQDSKKFLKIMFSYNNKELIINETVPNRFSPKSPDKAHLNLHINSLELGDSAVYFCASSPDGVSPLHFGNGTRLTVT.

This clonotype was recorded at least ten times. CDR3: CASSPGRRENNEQFF. Here the CDR3 DNA reads TGTGCCAGCAGTCCCGGCCGGCGGGAAAACAATGAGCAGTTCTTC. The chain recombines TRBV27 with TRBJ2-1, with D possibly TRBD2 on 6 matching bases. V was pared by 5 bases and J by 5 bases, with 16 bases between. The CDR3 totals 15 residues. Looked up from germline, CDR1 is MNHEY and CDR2 is SMNVEV (reference sequence).

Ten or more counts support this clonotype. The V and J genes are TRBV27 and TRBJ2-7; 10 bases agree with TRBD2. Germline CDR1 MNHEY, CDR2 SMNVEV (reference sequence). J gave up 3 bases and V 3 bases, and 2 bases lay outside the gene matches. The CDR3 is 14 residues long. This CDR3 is CASSFGTSVYEQYF. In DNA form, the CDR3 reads TGTGCCAGCAGTTTCGGGACTAGCGTCTACGAGCAGTACTTC.

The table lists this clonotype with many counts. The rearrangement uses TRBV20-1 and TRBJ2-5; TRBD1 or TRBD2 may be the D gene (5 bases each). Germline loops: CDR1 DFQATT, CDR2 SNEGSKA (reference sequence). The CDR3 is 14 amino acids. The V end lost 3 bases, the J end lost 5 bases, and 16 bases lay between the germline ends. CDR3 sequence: CSARAQGAQETQYF. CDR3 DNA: TGCAGTGCTAGGGCCCAGGGAGCCCAGGAGACCCAGTACTTC.

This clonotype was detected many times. The CDR3 bases are TGTGCCAGCAGTGAGGATAGTCATCCCCAGCATTTT. Translated, it gives CASSEDSHPQHF. The rearrangement joins TRBV6-4 to TRBJ1-5; D is undetermined. Germline CDR1 MRHNA, CDR2 SNTAGT. This CDR3 comprises 12 residues. The ends were cut back, 3 bases at V and 10 bases at J, with 10 bases in the middle.

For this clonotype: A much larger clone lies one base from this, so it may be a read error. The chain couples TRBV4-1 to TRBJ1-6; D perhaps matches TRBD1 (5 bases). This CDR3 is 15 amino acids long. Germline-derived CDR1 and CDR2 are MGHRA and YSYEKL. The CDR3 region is CAGSPDSTYNSPLHF. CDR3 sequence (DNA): TGCGCCGGCAGCCCTGACAGTACCTATAATTCACCCCTCCACTTT.

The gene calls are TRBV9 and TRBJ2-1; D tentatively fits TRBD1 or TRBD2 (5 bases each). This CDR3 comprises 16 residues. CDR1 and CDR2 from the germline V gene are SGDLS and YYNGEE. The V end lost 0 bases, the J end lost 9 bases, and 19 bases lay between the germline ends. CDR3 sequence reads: CASSVDPGPYRGEQFF. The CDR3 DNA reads TGTGCCAGCAGCGTAGACCCGGGGCCCTACCGGGGTGAGCAGTTCTTC.

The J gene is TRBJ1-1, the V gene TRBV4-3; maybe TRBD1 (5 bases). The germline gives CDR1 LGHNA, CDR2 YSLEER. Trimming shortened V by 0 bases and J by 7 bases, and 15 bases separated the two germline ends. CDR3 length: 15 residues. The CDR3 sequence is CASSQEGHAGSEAFF. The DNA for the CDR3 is TGCGCCAGCAGCCAAGAGGGGCACGCCGGCAGTGAAGCTTTCTTT.

The DNA of the CDR3 is TGTGCCAGCAGTCTAGCGGGAGCGTACAATGAGCAGTTCTTC. Residues: CASSLAGAYNEQFF. The V call is TRBV14, the J call TRBJ2-1; 10 nucleotides line up with TRBD2. Germline V gene lookup returns CDR1 SGHDN and CDR2 FVKESK. This CDR3 region has 14 residues. Trimming took 6 bases from V and 4 from J; bases not matched to a gene: 3.

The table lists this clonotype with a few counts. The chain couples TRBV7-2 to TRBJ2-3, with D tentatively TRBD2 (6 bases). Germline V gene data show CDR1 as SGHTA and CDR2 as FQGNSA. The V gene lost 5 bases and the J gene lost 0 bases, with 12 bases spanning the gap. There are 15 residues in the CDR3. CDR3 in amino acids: CASSGSGFSTDTQYF. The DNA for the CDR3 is TGTGCCAGCAGCGGGAGCGGGTTTAGCACAGATACGCAGTATTTT.

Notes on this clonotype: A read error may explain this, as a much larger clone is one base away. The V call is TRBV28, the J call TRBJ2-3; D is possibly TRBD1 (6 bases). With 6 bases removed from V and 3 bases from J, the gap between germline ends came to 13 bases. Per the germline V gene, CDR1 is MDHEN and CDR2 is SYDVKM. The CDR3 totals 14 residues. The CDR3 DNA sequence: TGTGCCAGCAGCGCTGGGACACTAACAGATACGCAGTATTTT. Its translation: CASSAGTLTDTQYF.

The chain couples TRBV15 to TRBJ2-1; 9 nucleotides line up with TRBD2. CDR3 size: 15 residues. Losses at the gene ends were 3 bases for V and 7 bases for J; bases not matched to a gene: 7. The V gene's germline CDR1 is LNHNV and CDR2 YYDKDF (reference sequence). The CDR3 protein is CATSRGGRAGNEQFF. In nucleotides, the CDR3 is TGTGCCACCAGCAGGGGCGGGAGGGCCGGAAATGAGCAGTTCTTC.

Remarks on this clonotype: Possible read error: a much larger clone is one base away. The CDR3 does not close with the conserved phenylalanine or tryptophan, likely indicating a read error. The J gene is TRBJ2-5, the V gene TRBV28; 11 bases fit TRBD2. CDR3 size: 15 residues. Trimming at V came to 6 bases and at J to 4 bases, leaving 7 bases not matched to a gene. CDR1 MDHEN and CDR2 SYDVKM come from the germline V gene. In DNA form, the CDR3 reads TGTGCCAGCAGCAACGTTCTAGCGGGAGGAGAGACCCAGTACCTC. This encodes CASSNVLAGGETQYL.

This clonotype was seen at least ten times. The CDR3 spells CASSLGGAVGELFF. The DNA for the CDR3 is TGTGCCAGCAGTTTGGGGGGGGCCGTTGGGGAGCTGTTTTTT. This chain joins TRBV12-3 or TRBV12-4 and TRBJ2-2; the D gene is possibly TRBD2 (7 bases). The CDR3 runs 14 residues. The germline V and J ends were trimmed by 3 bases and 8 bases, with 13 bases remaining between them.

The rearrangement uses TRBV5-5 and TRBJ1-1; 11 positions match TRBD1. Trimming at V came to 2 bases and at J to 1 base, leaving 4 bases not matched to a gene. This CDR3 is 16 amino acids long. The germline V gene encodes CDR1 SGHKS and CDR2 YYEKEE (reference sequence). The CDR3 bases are TGTGCCAGCAGCTTCTCCGGGACAGGGGGGAACACTGAAGCTTTCTTT. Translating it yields CASSFSGTGGNTEAFF.

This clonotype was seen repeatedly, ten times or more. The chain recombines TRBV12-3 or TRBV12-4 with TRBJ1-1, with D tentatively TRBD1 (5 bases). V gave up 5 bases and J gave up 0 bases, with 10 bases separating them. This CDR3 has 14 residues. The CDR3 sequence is CASSLGRMNTEAFF. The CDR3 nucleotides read TGTGCCAGCAGTCTGGGACGGATGAACACTGAAGCTTTCTTT.

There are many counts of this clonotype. The CDR3 sequence: CASSLGRQGAVTNTGELFF. The DNA of the CDR3 is TGCGCCAGCAGCTTGGGGAGACAGGGAGCCGTAACGAACACCGGGGAGCTGTTTTTT. The chain links TRBV5-1 to TRBJ2-2; 7 positions agree with TRBD1. V lost 0 bases and J lost 0; bases outside the gene matches: 11. The CDR3 runs 19 residues. Germline loops: CDR1 SGHRS, CDR2 YFSETQ.

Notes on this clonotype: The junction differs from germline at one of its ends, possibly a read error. This chain's CDR3 is CTSGRGGGQPQHF. As DNA, the CDR3 is TGTACCAGCGGAAGGGGAGGTGGTCAGCCCCAGCATTTT. This chain links TRBV6-2 or TRBV6-3 with TRBJ1-5, with D tentatively TRBD1 (5 bases). The CDR3 extends over 13 amino acids. Germline CDR1 MNHEY, CDR2 SVGEGT.

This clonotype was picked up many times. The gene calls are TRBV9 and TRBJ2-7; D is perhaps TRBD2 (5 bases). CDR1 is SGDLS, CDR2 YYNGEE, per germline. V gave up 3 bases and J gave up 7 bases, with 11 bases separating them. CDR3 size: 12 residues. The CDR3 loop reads CASSDPGEEQYF. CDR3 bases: TGTGCCAGCAGCGATCCTGGGGAGGAGCAGTACTTC.